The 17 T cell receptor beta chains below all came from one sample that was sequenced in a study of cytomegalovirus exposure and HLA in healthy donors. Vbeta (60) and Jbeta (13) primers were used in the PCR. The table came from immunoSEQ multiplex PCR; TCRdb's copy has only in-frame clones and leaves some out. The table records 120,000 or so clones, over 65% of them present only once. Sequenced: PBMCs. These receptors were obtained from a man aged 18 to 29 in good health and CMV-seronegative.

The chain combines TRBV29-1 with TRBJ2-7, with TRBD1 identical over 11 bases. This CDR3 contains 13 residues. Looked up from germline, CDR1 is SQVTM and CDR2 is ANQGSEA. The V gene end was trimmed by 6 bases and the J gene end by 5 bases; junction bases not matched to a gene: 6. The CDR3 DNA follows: TGCAGCGTCGCGGACAGGGGGCACGACGAGCAGTACTTC. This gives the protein CSVADRGHDEQYF.

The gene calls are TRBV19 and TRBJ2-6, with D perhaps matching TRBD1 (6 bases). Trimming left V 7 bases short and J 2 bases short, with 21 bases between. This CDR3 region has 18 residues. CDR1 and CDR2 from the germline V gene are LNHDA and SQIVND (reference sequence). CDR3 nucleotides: TGTGCCAGTACGCCTCAATCAGGACAGCTTCCTGGGGCCAACGTCCTGACTTTC. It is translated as CASTPQSGQLPGANVLTF.

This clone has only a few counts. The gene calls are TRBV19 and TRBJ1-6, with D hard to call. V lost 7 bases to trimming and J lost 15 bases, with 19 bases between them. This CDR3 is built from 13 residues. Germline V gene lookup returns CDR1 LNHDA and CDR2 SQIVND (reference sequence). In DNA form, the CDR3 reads TGTGCCAGTAATCCCCGGACCGCCGGGGACCTCCACTTT. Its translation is CASNPRTAGDLHF.

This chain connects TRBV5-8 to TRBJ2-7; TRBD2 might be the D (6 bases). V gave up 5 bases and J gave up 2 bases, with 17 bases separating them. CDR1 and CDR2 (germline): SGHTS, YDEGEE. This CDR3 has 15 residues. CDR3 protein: CASSLGTYSTYEQYF. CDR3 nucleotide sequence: TGTGCCAGCAGTTTAGGGACTTACAGCACCTACGAGCAGTACTTC.

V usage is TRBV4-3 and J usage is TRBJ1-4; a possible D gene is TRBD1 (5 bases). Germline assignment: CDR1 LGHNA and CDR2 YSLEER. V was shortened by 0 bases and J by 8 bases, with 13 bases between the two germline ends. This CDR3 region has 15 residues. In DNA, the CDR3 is TGCGCCAGCAGCCAAGATGCCAGGGAGGGCGAAAAACTGTTTTTT. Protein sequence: CASSQDAREGEKLFF.

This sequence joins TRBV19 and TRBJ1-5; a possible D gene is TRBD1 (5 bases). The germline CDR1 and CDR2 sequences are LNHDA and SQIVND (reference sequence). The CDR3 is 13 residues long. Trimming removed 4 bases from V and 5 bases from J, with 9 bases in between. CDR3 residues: CASSTAGHQPQHF. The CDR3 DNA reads TGTGCCAGTAGTACGGCAGGGCATCAGCCCCAGCATTTT.

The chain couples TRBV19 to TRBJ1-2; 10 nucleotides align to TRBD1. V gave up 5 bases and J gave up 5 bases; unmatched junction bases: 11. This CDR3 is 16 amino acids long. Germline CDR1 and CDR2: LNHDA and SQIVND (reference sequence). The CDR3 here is CASSHGTGTGAYGYTF. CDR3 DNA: TGTGCCAGTAGTCACGGGACCGGGACAGGGGCTTATGGCTACACCTTC.

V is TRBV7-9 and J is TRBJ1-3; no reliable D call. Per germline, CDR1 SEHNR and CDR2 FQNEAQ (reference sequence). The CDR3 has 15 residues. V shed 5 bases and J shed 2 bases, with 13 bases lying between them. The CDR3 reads CASSPQEAPGNTIYF. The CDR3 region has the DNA TGTGCCAGCAGCCCTCAGGAGGCCCCTGGAAACACCATATATTTT.

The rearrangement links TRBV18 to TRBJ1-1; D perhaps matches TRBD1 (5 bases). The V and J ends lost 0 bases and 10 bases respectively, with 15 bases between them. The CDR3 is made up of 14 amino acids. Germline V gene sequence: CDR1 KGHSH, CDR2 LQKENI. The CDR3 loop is CASSPPTVLGVAFF. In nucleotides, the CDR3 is TGTGCCAGCTCACCACCGACAGTCCTCGGAGTAGCTTTCTTT. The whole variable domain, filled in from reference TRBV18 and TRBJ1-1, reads NAGVMQNPRHLVRRRGQEARLRCSPMKGHSHVYWYRQLPEEGLKFMVYLQKENIIDESGMPKERFSAEFPKEGPSILRIQQVVRGDSAAYFCASSPPTVLGVAFFGQGTRLTVV.

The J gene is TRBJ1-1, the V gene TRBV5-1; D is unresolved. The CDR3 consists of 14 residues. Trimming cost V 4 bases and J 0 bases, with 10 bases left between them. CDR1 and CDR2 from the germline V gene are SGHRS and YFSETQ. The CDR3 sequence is CASSHYPLNTEAFF. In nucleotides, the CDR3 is TGCGCCAGCAGCCACTACCCCCTGAACACTGAAGCTTTCTTT. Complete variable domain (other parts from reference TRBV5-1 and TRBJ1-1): KAGVTQTPRYLIKTRGQQVTLSCSPISGHRSVSWYQQTPGQGLQFLFEYFSETQRNKGNFPGRFSGRQFSNSRSEMNVSTLELGDSALYLCASSHYPLNTEAFFGQGTRLTVV.

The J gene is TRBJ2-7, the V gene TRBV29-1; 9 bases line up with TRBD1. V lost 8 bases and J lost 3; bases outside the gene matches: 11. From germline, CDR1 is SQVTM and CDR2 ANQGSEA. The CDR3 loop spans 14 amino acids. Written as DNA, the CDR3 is TGCAGCATATCCGGGGACAGGGACTACTACGAGCAGTACTTC. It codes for CSISGDRDYYEQYF.

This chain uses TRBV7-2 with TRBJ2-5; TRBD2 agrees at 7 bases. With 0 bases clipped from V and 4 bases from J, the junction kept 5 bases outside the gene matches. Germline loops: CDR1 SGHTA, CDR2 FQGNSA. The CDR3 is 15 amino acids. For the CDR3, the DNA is TGTGCCAGCAGCTTAGCGGGGGGAGGGCGAGAGACCCAGTACTTC. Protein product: CASSLAGGGRETQYF.

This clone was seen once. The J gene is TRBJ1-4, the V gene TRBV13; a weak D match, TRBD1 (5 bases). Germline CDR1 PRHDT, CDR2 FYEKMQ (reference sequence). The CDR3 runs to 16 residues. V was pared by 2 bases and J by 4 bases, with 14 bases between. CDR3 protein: CASSLMEGHSNEKLFF. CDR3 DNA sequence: TGTGCCAGCAGCTTAATGGAAGGACATAGTAATGAAAAACTGTTTTTT.

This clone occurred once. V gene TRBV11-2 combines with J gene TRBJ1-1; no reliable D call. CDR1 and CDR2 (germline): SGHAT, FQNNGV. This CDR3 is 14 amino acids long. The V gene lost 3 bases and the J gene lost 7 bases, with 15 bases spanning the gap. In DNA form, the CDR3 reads TGTGCCAGCAGCTTGGGGAGGGATACCGGTGAAGCTTTCTTT. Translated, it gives CASSLGRDTGEAFF.

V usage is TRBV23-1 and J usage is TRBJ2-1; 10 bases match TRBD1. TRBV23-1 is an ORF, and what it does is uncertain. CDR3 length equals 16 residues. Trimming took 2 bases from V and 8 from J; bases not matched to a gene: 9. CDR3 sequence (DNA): TGCGCCAGCAGTCAAGAGCAGGGACAGGGGACCGATGAGCAGTTCTTC. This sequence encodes CASSQEQGQGTDEQFF.

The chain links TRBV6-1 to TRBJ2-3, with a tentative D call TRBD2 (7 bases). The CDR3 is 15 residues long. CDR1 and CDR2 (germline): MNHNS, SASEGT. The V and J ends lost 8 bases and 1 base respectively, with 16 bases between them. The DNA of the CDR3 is TGTGCCAGCTCCCGGTGGGGGGGCGGCACAGATACGCAGTATTTT. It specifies CASSRWGGGTDTQYF.

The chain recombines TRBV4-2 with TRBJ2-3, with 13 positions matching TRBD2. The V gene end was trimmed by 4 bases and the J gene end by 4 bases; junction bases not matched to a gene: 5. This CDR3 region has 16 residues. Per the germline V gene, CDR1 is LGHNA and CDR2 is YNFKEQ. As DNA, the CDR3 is TGTGCCAGCAGCCGCGGGACTAGCGGGGACTCAGATACGCAGTATTTT. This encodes CASSRGTSGDSDTQYF.